A single TCR beta chain is shown here with its context. Its antigen is as yet unknown. This PCR relied on a set of 60 Vbeta primers and 13 Jbeta primers. The method was immunoSEQ multiplex PCR; TCRdb's version includes in-frame clones alone and lacks a portion of them. The sample holds about 160,000 clones; around four fifths are singletons and the top ten take more than 1.1%. The data stem from a study of cytomegalovirus exposure and HLA in healthy donors. Study overall: Earlier, approximately 110 million unique TCR beta sequences were recovered from around 190 million T cells by an analysis. Findings and caveats of the study: Earlier analysis yielded a pattern in which most TCR beta V segments were productive about 90% or about 30% of the time. A later analysis reportedly identified an Asian-associated ancestry cluster as carrying fewer N-insertions than the roughly 670-donor mean. The study carried out a later analysis of TCR beta sequences. It associated about 15,000 of them with specific HLA alleles at a false discovery rate of 0.05.

Germline trimming cut 2 bases from V and 14 bases from J; bases unmatched to any gene: 3. Germline CDR1 reads LNHNV; CDR2 reads YYDKDF (reference sequence). CDR3 length: 12 amino acids. Sequenced sample: PBMCs. This receptor was obtained from a woman in her 30s in good health and CMV-seronegative. V usage is TRBV15 and J usage is TRBJ1-6, with 7 nucleotides matching TRBD1. DNA of the CDR3: TGTGCCACCAGCAGACGACAGGGAACCCTCCACTTT. Translating gives CATSRRQGTLHF.